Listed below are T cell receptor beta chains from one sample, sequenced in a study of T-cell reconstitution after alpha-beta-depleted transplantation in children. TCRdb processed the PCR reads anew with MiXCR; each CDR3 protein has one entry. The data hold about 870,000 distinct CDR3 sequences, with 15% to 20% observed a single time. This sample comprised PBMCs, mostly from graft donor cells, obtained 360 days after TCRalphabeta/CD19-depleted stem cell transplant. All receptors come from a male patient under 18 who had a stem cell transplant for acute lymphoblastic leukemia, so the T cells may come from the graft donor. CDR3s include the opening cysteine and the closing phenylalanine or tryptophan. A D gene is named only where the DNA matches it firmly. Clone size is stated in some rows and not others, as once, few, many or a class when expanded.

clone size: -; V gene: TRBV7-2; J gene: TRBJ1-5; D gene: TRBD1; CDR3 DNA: TGTGCCAGCAGCCCCCTGGGACAGGGAGTTAGTCAGCCCCAGCATTTT; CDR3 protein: CASSPLGQGVSQPQHF
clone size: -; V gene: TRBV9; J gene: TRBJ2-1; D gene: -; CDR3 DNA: TGTGCCAGCAGCGTAGCTGTTGGCGAGCAGTTCTTC; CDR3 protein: CASSVAVGEQFF
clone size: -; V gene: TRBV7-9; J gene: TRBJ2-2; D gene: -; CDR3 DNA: TGTGCCAGCAGCTTAGCGCCAACAGGGCATCTGGCCGGGGAGCTGTTTTTT; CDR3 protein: CASSLAPTGHLAGELFF
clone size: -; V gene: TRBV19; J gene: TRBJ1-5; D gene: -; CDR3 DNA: TGTGCCAGTAGTGGGTACATGGCCCGGGAGGGCAATCAGCCCCAGCATTTT; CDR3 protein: CASSGYMAREGNQPQHF
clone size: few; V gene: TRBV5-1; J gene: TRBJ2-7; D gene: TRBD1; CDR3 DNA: TGCGCCAGCAGCTTGGCCGTCCGTGGGACAGGATCCTCCGAGCAGTACTTC; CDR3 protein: CASSLAVRGTGSSEQYF
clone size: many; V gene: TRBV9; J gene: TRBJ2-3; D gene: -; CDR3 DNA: TGTGCCAGCAGCGTAGCTGTGGGGGGCACAGATACGCAGTATTTT; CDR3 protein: CASSVAVGGTDTQYF
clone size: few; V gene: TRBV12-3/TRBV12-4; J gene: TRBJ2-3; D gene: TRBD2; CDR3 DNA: TGTGCCAGCAGTCCCTGGACTAGCGGGAACTTAGATACGCAGTATTTT; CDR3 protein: CASSPWTSGNLDTQYF
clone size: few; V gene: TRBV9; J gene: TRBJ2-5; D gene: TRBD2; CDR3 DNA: TGTGCCAGCAGCCTTGGACTAGCGGGATTGCAAGAGACCCAGTACTTC; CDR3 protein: CASSLGLAGLQETQYF
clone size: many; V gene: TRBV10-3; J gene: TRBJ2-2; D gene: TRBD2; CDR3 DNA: TGTGCCATCAAGGCTAGCGGGAGCGCTGGGGAGCTGTTTTTT; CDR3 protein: CAIKASGSAGELFF
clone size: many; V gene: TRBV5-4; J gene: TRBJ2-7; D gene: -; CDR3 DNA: TGTGCCAGCAGCTTCAGGGGCTTTTCCTACGAGCAGTACTTC; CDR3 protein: CASSFRGFSYEQYF
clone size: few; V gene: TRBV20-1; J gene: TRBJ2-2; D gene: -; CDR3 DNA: TGCAGTGCTCGGGGGCTACAAACCACCGGGGAGCTGTTTTTT; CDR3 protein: CSARGLQTTGELFF
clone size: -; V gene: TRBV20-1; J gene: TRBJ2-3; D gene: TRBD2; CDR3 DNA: TGCAGTGCGGGGGACGGGAGGTCAGATACGCAGTATTTT; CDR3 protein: CSAGDGRSDTQYF
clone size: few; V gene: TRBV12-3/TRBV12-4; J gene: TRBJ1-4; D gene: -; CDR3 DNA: TGTGCTAAATCAGGGCCGGGGGAAAAACTGTTTTTT; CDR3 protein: CAKSGPGEKLFF
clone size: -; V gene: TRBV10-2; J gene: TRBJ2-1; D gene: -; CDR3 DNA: TGCGCCATCTTCACGGGCAATGAGCAGTTCTTC; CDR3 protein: CAIFTGNEQFF
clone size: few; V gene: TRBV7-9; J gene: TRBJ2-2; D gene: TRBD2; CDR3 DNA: TGTGCCAGCAGCGTCTCGGGACTAGTTTACACCGGGGAGCTGTTTTTT; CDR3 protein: CASSVSGLVYTGELFF
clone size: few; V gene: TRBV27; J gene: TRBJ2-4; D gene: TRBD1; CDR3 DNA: TGTGCCAGCAGTTTGATTCCCCCGGGACAGGGGGCCAAAAACATTCAGTACTTC; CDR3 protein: CASSLIPPGQGAKNIQYF
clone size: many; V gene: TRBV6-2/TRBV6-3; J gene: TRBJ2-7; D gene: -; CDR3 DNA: TGTGCCAGCAGTTACAACGGTCTTGGGGAGCAGTACTTC; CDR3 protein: CASSYNGLGEQYF
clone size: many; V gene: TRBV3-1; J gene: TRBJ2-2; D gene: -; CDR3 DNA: TGTGCCAGCAGCCAAGTAGGGGAGCTGTTTTTT; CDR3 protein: CASSQVGELFF
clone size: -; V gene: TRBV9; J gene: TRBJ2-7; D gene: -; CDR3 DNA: TGTGCCAGCAGCGCCCTCGGGACACCCTCCTACGAGCAGTACTTC; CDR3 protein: CASSALGTPSYEQYF
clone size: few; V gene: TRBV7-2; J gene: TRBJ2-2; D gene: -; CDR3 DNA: TGTGCCAGCAGCCGGCATGGGGGAATGACGAACACCGGGGAGCTGTTTTTT; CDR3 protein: CASSRHGGMTNTGELFF
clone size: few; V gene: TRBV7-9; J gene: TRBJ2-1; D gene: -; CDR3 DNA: TGTGCCAGCAGCTTGCTGGTTTGGTCCTACAATGAGCAGTTCTTC; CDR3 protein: CASSLLVWSYNEQFF
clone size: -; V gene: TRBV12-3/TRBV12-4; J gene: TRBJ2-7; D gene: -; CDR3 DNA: TGTGCCAGCAGTTTATACAGGGATACCTACGAGCAGTACTTC; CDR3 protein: CASSLYRDTYEQYF
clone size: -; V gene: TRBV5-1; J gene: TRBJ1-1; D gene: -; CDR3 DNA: TGCGCCAGCAGCTTCACCCAGGGATACACTGAAGCTTTCTTT; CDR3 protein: CASSFTQGYTEAFF
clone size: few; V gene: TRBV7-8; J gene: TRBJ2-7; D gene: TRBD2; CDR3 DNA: TGTGCCAGCAGCTTCCAGACTAGCGGCACTTACTACGAGCAGTACTTC; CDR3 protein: CASSFQTSGTYYEQYF
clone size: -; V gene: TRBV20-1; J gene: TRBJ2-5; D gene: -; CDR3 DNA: TGCAGTGCTAGAGATCCCAAGCGGTTACAAGAGACCCAGTACTTC; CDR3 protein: CSARDPKRLQETQYF
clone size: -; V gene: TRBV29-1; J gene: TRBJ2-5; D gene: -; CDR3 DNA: TGCAGCGTTGAGACTAACCAAGAGACCCAGTACTTC; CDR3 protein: CSVETNQETQYF
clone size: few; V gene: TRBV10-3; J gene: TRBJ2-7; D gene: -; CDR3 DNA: TGTGCCATCAGATCTTATCTAGCCCTGAACGAGCAGTACTTC; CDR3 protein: CAIRSYLALNEQYF
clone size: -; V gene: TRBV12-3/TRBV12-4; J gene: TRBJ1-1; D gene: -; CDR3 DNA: TGTGCCAGCAGTTTACCACCTCGGGGGGAAATGAACACTGAAGCTTTCTTT; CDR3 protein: CASSLPPRGEMNTEAFF
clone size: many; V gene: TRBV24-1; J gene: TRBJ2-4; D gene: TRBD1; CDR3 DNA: TGTGCCACCAGTGAGACAGGGGGTCAAAAAAACATTCAGTACTTC; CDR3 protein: CATSETGGQKNIQYF
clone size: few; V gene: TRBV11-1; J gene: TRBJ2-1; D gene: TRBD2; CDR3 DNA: TGTGCCAGCAGCTTAGACCAGACTAGCGGGAGGGTCTCCTACAATGAGCAGTTCTTC; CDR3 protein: CASSLDQTSGRVSYNEQFF
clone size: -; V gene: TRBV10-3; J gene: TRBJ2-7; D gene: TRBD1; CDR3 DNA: TGTGCCATCAGTGGGGGGACAGGGGTTGGCGAGCAGTACTTC; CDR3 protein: CAISGGTGVGEQYF
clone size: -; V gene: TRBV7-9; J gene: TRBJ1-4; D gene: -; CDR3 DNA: TGTGCCAGCAGCCCACCCTCGCCAGGACTGAAATATGAAAAACTGTTTTTT; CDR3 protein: CASSPPSPGLKYEKLFF
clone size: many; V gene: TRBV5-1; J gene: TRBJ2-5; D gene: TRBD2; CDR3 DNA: TGCGCCAGCAGCTTTAGCGGGGGGCGCCAAGAGACCCAGTACTTC; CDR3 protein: CASSFSGGRQETQYF
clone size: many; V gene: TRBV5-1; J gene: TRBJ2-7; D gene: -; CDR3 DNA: TGCGCCAGCAGCGGCAACTACGAGCAGTACTTC; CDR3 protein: CASSGNYEQYF
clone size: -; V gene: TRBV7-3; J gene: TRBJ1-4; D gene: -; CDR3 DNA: TGTGCCAGCAGCTTAATGGTGGGAGGGGATGAAAAACTGTTTTTT; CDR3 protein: CASSLMVGGDEKLFF
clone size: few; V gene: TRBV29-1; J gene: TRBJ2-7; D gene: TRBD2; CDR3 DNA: TGCAGCGTTCGTAGCGGGAGGGTCTCCTACGAGCAGTACTTC; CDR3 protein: CSVRSGRVSYEQYF
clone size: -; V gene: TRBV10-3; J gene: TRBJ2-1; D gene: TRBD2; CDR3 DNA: TGTGCCACCGAGCCGGGACTAGCGACCAAATACAATGAGCAGTTCTTC; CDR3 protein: CATEPGLATKYNEQFF
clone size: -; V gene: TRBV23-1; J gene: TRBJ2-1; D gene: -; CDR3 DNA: TGCGCCTGCAGTCAGTCGGTTCCCCCGAAGCAGTTCTTC; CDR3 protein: CACSQSVPPKQFF
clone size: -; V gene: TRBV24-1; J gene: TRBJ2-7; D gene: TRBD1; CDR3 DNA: TGTGCCACCAGTGGGGTCGACAGGGAATCAAACGAGCAGTACTTC; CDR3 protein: CATSGVDRESNEQYF
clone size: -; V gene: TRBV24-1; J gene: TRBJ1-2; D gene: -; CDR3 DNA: TGTGCCACCAGTGATATGGGACGGGATTATGGCTACACCTTC; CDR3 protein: CATSDMGRDYGYTF
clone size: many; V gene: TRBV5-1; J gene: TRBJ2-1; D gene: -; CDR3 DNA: TGCGCCAGCAGCTCGGGGATGAGCTCCTACAATGAGCAGTTCTTC; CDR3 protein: CASSSGMSSYNEQFF
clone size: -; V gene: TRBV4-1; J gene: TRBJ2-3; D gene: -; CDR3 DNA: TGCGCCAGCAGGATGGGACCCTACACAGATACGCAGTATTTT; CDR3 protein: CASRMGPYTDTQYF
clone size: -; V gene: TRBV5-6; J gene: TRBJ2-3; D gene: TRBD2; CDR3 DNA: TGTGCCAGCAGCTTGATCGCTAGCGGTTTCACAGATACGCAGTATTTT; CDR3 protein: CASSLIASGFTDTQYF
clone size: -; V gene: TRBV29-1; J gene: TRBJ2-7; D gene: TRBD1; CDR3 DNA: TGCAGCGTTGAAGCCGGCGGGGACAGGCCTGGGTACGAGCAGTACTTC; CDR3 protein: CSVEAGGDRPGYEQYF
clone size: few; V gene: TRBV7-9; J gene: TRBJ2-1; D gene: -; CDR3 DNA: TGTGCCAGCAGCTTATTTTCGGGGGATAATGAGCAGTTCTTC; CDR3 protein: CASSLFSGDNEQFF
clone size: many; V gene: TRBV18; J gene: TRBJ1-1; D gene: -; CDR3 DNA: TGTGCCAGCTCGCGGGGGGCGAACACTGAAGCTTTCTTT; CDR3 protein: CASSRGANTEAFF
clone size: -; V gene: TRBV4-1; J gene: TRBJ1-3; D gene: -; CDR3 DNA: TGCGCCAGCAGCCAAGGTGCAGCCAGGGATCATGGAAACACCATATATTTT; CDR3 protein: CASSQGAARDHGNTIYF
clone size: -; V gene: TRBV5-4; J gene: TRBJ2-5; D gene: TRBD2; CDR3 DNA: TGTGCCAGCAGCTTGGGACTAGCGGGAGGGATTCGGTACCAAGAGACCCAGTACTTC; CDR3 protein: CASSLGLAGGIRYQETQYF
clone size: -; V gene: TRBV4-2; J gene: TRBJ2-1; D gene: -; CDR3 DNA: TGTGCCAGCAGCTCCAGCTCCGAGATAGGGACCCACTACAATGAGCAGTTCTTC; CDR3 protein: CASSSSSEIGTHYNEQFF
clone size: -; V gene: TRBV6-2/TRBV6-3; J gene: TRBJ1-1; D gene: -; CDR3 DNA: TGTGCCAGCAGTTCTACGGACACTGAAGCTTTCTTT; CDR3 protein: CASSSTDTEAFF
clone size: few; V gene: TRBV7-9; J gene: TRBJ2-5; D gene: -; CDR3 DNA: TGTGCCAGCAGCTTAGGAGCTTTGGGAGAGGGTGAGACCCAGTACTTC; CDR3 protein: CASSLGALGEGETQYF
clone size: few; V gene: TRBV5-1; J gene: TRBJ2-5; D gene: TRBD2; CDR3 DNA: TGCGCCAGCAGCTGGGGGACCACTAGCGGTCCTATAATAAGGGAGACCCAGTACTTC; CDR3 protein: CASSWGTTSGPIIRETQYF
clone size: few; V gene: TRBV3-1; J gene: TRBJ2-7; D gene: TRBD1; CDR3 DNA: TGTGCCAGCAGCTTCGGGACAGGACACCACGAGCAGTACTTC; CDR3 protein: CASSFGTGHHEQYF
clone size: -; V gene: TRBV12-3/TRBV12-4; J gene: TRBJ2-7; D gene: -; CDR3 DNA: TGTGCCAGCAGTTTTGCGGGGTACGGGCAGTACTTC; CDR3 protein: CASSFAGYGQYF